This T cell receptor beta chain was sequenced for a study of glioma-infiltrating T cells. Study conclusions and caveats: Tissue and blood shared very few CDR3 sequences.

Germline lookup yields CDR1 MNHEY and CDR2 SMNVEV (reference sequence). CDR3 size: 14 residues. V lost 7 bases to trimming and J lost 4 bases, with 17 bases between them. Regarding this clonotype: Its matching antigen is unknown.

The iRepertoire nested amplicon-rescue multiplex PCR amplified TCR alpha and beta CDR3s from RNA. For one-step reverse transcription and amplification, about 85-400 ng of tissue mRNA or PBMC total RNA was used. TCRdb reanalysed the multiplex PCR reads using MiXCR and keeps one entry per CDR3 protein. The table shows about 180,000 distinct CDR3 sequences, with over 40% occurring only once. The sequence was obtained from a human donor with low-grade glioma or glioblastoma, undergoing nonglioma brain surgery, or in good health (not recorded which). The chain carries TRBV27 and TRBJ2-7; D remains ambiguous. The sequencing input was glioma tissue, nonneoplastic brain tissue, or PBMCs (not recorded which). The CDR3 loop is CASISPLDSYEQYF. In DNA, the CDR3 is TGTGCCAGCATTTCCCCCTTAGACTCTTACGAGCAGTACTTC.